A selection of T cell receptor beta chains follows, all from one sample in a study of blood T cell repertoires in COVID-19. Only in-frame clones appear in the TCRdb table, and some are missing; sequencing was by immunoSEQ multiplex PCR. The sample records approximately 200,000 clones, 87% being singletons. Sequenced input: PBMCs or T cells enriched from blood (not recorded which). These TCRs come from a woman under 40 who had recovered from COVID-19. The CDR3 runs from the conserved cysteine through the conserved F or W. The D gene is left open where the match is weak. Clone sizes are given selectively: once, few, many, or a class where the clone is expanded.

clone size: -; D gene: -; V gene: TRBV6-6; J gene: TRBJ1-2; CDR3 DNA: TGTGCCAGCAGTTACTCCCGCGGAGAGCCCTATGGCTACACCTTC; CDR3 protein: CASSYSRGEPYGYTF
clone size: -; D gene: -; V gene: TRBV4-1; J gene: TRBJ2-5; CDR3 DNA: TGCGCCAGCAGCCAAGCCAAAGATAGGCCCAGCGGCCAAGAGACCCAGTACTTC; CDR3 protein: CASSQAKDRPSGQETQYF
clone size: -; D gene: -; V gene: TRBV29-1; J gene: TRBJ2-7; CDR3 DNA: TGCAGCGTTGAAGACTACCTCTACGAGCAGTACTTC; CDR3 protein: CSVEDYLYEQYF
clone size: -; D gene: TRBD2; V gene: TRBV7-3; J gene: TRBJ2-1; CDR3 DNA: TGTGCCAGCAGCTACGGCGGTAGCGGGAGAGGCGATGAGCAGTTCTTC; CDR3 protein: CASSYGGSGRGDEQFF
clone size: once; D gene: -; V gene: TRBV29-1; J gene: TRBJ1-4; CDR3 DNA: TGCAGCGTTGGACAGCGACAGAGTGAAAAACTGTTTTTT; CDR3 protein: CSVGQRQSEKLFF
clone size: -; D gene: -; V gene: TRBV24-1; J gene: TRBJ2-1; CDR3 DNA: TGTGCCACCAGCAGTAGGGGGGGACCTTATACCAATGAGCAGTTCTTC; CDR3 protein: CATSSRGGPYTNEQFF
clone size: -; D gene: -; V gene: TRBV19; J gene: TRBJ1-5; CDR3 DNA: TGTGCCAGTAGTATTTCATCGGGGGGCTTCAATCAGCCCCAGCATTTT; CDR3 protein: CASSISSGGFNQPQHF
clone size: -; D gene: TRBD1; V gene: TRBV5-1; J gene: TRBJ2-4; CDR3 DNA: TGCGCCAGCAGCTTGGTAACTCCGGGACAGGGAGATAGCGCCAAAAACATTCAGTACTTC; CDR3 protein: CASSLVTPGQGDSAKNIQYF
clone size: -; D gene: -; V gene: TRBV4-3; J gene: TRBJ1-6; CDR3 DNA: TGCGCCAGCAGCCAAGTGAGCACAGCTCTCCCCCTCCACTTT; CDR3 protein: CASSQVSTALPLHF
clone size: -; D gene: -; V gene: TRBV18; J gene: TRBJ2-2; CDR3 DNA: TGTGCCAGCTCACCACGTCGAGGGGAACAGGGACTAACCGGGGAGCTGTTTTTT; CDR3 protein: CASSPRRGEQGLTGELFF
clone size: -; D gene: -; V gene: TRBV7-2; J gene: TRBJ1-4; CDR3 DNA: TGTGCCAGCAGCTACGACACGTCTAATGAAAAACTGTTTTTT; CDR3 protein: CASSYDTSNEKLFF
clone size: -; D gene: TRBD1; V gene: TRBV10-3; J gene: TRBJ1-4; CDR3 DNA: TGTGCCATCAGGCCCGGGACAGGGAGGACTAATGAAAAACTGTTTTTT; CDR3 protein: CAIRPGTGRTNEKLFF
clone size: -; D gene: -; V gene: TRBV6-2/TRBV6-3; J gene: TRBJ1-6; CDR3 DNA: TGTGCCAGCAACCCAAGGGGTTCACCCCTCCACTTT; CDR3 protein: CASNPRGSPLHF
clone size: -; D gene: -; V gene: TRBV9; J gene: TRBJ1-4; CDR3 DNA: TGTGCCAGCAGCGACTCCACGGCTAATGAAAAACTGTTTTTT; CDR3 protein: CASSDSTANEKLFF
clone size: few; D gene: TRBD1; V gene: TRBV11-2; J gene: TRBJ2-2; CDR3 DNA: TGTGCCAGCAGCCGGGACAGATTAACCGGGGAGCTGTTTTTT; CDR3 protein: CASSRDRLTGELFF
clone size: -; D gene: -; V gene: TRBV15; J gene: TRBJ1-4; CDR3 DNA: TGTGCCACCAGCAGAGATAGTTGGTCTGGGGAAGGGGCAACTAATGAAAAACTGTTTTTT; CDR3 protein: CATSRDSWSGEGATNEKLFF
clone size: -; D gene: -; V gene: TRBV29-1; J gene: TRBJ1-1; CDR3 DNA: TGCAGCGTTGAAGGCAGGGGCACTGAAGCTTTCTTT; CDR3 protein: CSVEGRGTEAFF
clone size: -; D gene: -; V gene: TRBV19; J gene: TRBJ2-7; CDR3 DNA: TGTGCCGTCGGAGGGGCAACCGGGGGTTCCTACGAGCAGTACTTC; CDR3 protein: CAVGGATGGSYEQYF
clone size: -; D gene: -; V gene: TRBV18; J gene: TRBJ1-5; CDR3 DNA: TGTGCCAGCTCACCCTCGTACGGGGGAAATCAGCCCCAGCATTTT; CDR3 protein: CASSPSYGGNQPQHF
clone size: -; D gene: -; V gene: TRBV4-3; J gene: TRBJ2-2; CDR3 DNA: TGCGCCAGCAGCCAAGTCGCGGGGAAGACCGGGGAGCTGTTTTTT; CDR3 protein: CASSQVAGKTGELFF
clone size: -; D gene: -; V gene: TRBV5-1; J gene: TRBJ1-5; CDR3 DNA: TGCGCCAGCAGCTTGGGGGGCAGACAGCCCCAGCATTTT; CDR3 protein: CASSLGGRQPQHF
clone size: many; D gene: -; V gene: TRBV16; J gene: TRBJ2-3; CDR3 DNA: TGTGCCAGCAGCCAATTCACTGCATACTCCACAGATACGCAGTATTTT; CDR3 protein: CASSQFTAYSTDTQYF